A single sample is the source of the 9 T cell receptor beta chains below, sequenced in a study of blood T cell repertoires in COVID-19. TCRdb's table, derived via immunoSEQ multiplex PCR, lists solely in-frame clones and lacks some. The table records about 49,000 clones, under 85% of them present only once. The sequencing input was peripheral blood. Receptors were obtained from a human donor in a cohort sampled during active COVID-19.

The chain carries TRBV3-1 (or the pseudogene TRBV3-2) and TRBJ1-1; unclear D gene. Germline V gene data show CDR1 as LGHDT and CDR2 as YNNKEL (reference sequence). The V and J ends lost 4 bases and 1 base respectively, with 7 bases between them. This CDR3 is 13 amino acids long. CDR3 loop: CASSPRQNTEAFF. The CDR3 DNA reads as TGTGCCAGCAGCCCCCGACAGAACACTGAAGCTTTCTTT.

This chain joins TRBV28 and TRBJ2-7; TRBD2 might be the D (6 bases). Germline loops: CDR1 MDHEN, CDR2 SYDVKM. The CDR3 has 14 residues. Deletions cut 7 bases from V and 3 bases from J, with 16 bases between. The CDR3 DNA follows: TGTGCCAGCACAGAAAGGACTACCCTCTACGAGCAGTACTTC. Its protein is CASTERTTLYEQYF.

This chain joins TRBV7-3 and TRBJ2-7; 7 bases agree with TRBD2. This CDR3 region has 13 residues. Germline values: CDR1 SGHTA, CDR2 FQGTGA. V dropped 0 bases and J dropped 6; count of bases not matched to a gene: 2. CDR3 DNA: TGTGCCAGCAGCTTAACGGGAGGGGTCGAGCAGTACTTC. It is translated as CASSLTGGVEQYF.

CDR3 nucleotide sequence: TGTGCCAGCAGCCGCAACGGACTAAACACAGATACGCAGTATTTT. As protein: CASSRNGLNTDTQYF. The chain has TRBV7-3 and TRBJ2-3; a weak D match, TRBD2 (6 bases). The germline V gene has CDR1 SGHTA and CDR2 FQGTGA. The CDR3 totals 15 residues. V lost 5 bases and J 2 bases, leaving 14 bases between the germline ends.

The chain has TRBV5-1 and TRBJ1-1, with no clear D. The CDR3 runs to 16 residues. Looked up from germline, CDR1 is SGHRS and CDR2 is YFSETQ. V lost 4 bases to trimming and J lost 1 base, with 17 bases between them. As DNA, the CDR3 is TGCGCCAGCAGCCCACAACCCCCGCAGCGGAACACTGAAGCTTTCTTT. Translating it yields CASSPQPPQRNTEAFF. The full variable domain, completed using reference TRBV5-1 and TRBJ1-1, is KAGVTQTPRYLIKTRGQQVTLSCSPISGHRSVSWYQQTPGQGLQFLFEYFSETQRNKGNFPGRFSGRQFSNSRSEMNVSTLELGDSALYLCASSPQPPQRNTEAFFGQGTRLTVV.

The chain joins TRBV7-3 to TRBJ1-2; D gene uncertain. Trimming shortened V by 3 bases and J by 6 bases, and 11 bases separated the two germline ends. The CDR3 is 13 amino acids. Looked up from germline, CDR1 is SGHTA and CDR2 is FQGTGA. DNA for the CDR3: TGTGCCAGCAGCTTTAGTTTGGGAGATGGCTACACCTTC. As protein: CASSFSLGDGYTF. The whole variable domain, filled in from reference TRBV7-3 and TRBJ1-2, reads GAGVSQTPSNKVTEKGKYVELRCDPISGHTALYWYRQSLGQGPEFLIYFQGTGAADDSGLPNDRFFAVRPEGSVSTLKIQRTERGDSAVYLCASSFSLGDGYTFGSGTRLTVV.

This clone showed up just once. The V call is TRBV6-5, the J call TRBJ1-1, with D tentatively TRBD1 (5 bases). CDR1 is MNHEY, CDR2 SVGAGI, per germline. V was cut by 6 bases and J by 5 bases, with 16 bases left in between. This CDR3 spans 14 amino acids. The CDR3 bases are TGTGCCAGCAGCTTAAGCGGGGGGAGGACTGAAGCTTTCTTT. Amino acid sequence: CASSLSGGRTEAFF.

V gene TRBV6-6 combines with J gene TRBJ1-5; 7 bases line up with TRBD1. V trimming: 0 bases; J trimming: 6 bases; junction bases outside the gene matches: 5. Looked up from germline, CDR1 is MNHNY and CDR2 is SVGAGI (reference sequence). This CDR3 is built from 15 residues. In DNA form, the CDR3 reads TGTGCCAGCAGTTACTCGGAGGGGGCAGGTCAGCCCCAGCATTTT. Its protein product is CASSYSEGAGQPQHF.

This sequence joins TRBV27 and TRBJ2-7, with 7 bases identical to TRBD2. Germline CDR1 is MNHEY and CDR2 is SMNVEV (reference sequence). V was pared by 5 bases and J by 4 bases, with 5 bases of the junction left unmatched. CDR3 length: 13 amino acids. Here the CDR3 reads CASSAGVFYEQYF. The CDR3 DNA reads TGTGCCAGCAGTGCGGGAGTATTTTACGAGCAGTACTTC.